This T cell receptor beta chain was sequenced during a study of T-cell reconstitution after alpha-beta-depleted transplantation in children. The CDR3 runs to 16 residues. Germline V gene data show CDR1 as MNHEY and CDR2 as SVGEGT. Unmatched junction bases numbered 9, after V lost 7 bases and J lost 2 bases. The table lists this clonotype with a few counts. During its preparation, the TCRbeta library received unique molecular identifiers. MiXCR was run by TCRdb on the PCR reads, yielding one entry per CDR3 protein. The sample contains around 400,000 distinct CDR3 sequences, about 20% of which appear only once.

The rearrangement joins TRBV6-2 or TRBV6-3 to TRBJ2-7, with 12 bases fitting TRBD2. Sample: PBMCs from the stem cell graft donor, taken from the stem cell graft. The sequence was collected from a human donor who donated a stem cell graft to a child with acute myeloid leukemia. CDR3 residues: CASMSLAGGRTYEQYF. Here the CDR3 DNA reads TGTGCCAGCATGTCGCTAGCGGGAGGGCGGACCTACGAGCAGTACTTC.